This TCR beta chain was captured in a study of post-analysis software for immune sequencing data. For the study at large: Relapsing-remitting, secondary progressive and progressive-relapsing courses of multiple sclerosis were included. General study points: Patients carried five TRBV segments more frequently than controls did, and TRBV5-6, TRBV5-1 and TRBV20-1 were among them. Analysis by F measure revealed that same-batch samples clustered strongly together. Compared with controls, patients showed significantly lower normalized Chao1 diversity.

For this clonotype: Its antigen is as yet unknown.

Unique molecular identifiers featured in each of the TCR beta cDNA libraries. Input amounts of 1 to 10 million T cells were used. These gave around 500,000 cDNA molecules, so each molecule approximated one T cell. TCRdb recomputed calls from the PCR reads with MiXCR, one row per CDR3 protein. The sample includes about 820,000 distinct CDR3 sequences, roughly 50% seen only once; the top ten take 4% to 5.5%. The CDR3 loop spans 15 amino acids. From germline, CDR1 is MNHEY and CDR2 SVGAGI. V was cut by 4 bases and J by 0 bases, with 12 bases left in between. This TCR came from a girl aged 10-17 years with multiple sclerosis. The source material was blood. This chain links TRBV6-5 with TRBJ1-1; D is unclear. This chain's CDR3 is CASSFSGFLNTEAFF. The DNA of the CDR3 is TGTGCCAGCAGTTTCTCCGGGTTCCTGAACACTGAAGCTTTCTTT.